These 25 T cell receptor beta chains were sequenced from one sample in a study of blood T cells in healthy people across ages. The use of a sample-barcoded 5' primer and a J-beta primer mix characterized a second PCR of about 7 to 12 cycles. MiXCR, run by TCRdb on the 5' RACE reads, gives a single entry per CDR3 protein. The repertoire includes 800,000 to 950,000 distinct CDR3 sequences, approximately 49% of them detected once, and 13% sits in the top ten. Sequencing used blood. These receptors were obtained from a man younger than 40 in good health.

With regard to this clonotype: This may stem from a read error, because a much larger clone lies one nucleotide away. CDR3 nucleotide sequence: TGCAGTGCTGCGGCTAGCAGCTACAATGAGCAGTACTTC. Its protein is CSAAASSYNEQYF. J is TRBJ2-5 and V is TRBV20-1; D is possibly TRBD2 (5 bases). This CDR3 has 13 amino acids. Germline V lookup: CDR1 DFQATT, CDR2 SNEGSKA (reference sequence). V lost 5 bases to trimming and J lost 11 bases, with 21 bases between them.

The chain has TRBV28 and TRBJ2-5; no firm D call. The J call could be wrong; TRBJ2-7 is a better fit for the DNA end. CDR3 length: 14 residues. CDR1 and CDR2 from the germline V gene are MDHEN and SYDVKM. The CDR3 DNA sequence: TGTGCCAGCAGTTTAGCCTGGAGAGCCTACGAGCAGTACTTC. Encoded protein: CASSLAWRAYEQYF.

The chain carries TRBV7-8 and TRBJ1-2; D gene uncertain. The CDR3 contains 13 residues. Germline CDR1 and CDR2: SGHVS and FQNEAQ. The V end was cut by 0 bases, the J end by 5 bases, with 7 bases between. The CDR3, as DNA: TGTGCCAGCAGCTTAGCGGCGGAATATGGCTACACCTTC. It codes for CASSLAAEYGYTF.

The chain couples TRBV4-1 to TRBJ2-6; 8 positions match TRBD1. CDR1 and CDR2 (germline): MGHRA, YSYEKL. The V segment lost 4 bases and the J segment 3 bases; nucleotides outside the gene matches: 8. The CDR3 totals 17 residues. The CDR3 sequence: CASSLGQGVVGANVLTF. In DNA, the CDR3 is TGCGCCAGCAGCCTCGGACAGGGAGTGGTTGGGGCCAACGTCCTGACTTTC.

V is TRBV25-1 and J is TRBJ2-4; no firm D call. V lost 1 base and J lost 13, with 8 bases in between. The CDR3 is 11 residues long. Germline V lookup: CDR1 MGHDK, CDR2 SYGVNS. Here the CDR3 DNA reads TGTGCCAGCAGTGAATGGCAGGACCAGTACTTC. Translated, it gives CASSEWQDQYF.

The chain couples TRBV6-2 or TRBV6-3 to TRBJ2-6, with D tentatively TRBD2 (6 bases). The CDR3 has 15 residues. V was pared by 2 bases and J by 4 bases, with 9 bases between. Germline assignment: CDR1 MNHEY and CDR2 SVGEGT. CDR3 DNA sequence: TGTGCCAGCAGTTACCGGGCGGGGGGGGCCAACGTCCTGACTTTC. Its translation: CASSYRAGGANVLTF.

This clonotype has more than one count but fewer than ten. A much larger clone lies one base from this, so it may be a read error. The chain is built from TRBV15 and TRBJ2-1; 7 bases are a match to TRBD1. The J call may be in error: the DNA end matches TRBJ2-7 better. Germline CDR1 LNHNV, CDR2 YYDKDF (reference sequence). This CDR3 is 15 amino acids long. CDR3 loop: CATSRTGDSYNEQYF. The CDR3 DNA reads as TGTGCCACCAGCAGAACAGGGGATTCCTACAATGAGCAGTACTTC.

V usage is TRBV20-1 and J usage is TRBJ2-3; 7 nucleotides align to TRBD2. From germline, CDR1 is DFQATT and CDR2 SNEGSKA (reference sequence). Losses at the gene ends were 2 bases for V and 0 bases for J; bases not matched to a gene: 8. The length of the CDR3 is 16 residues. CDR3 loop: CSARTSFGGSTDTQYF. The CDR3 nucleotides are TGCAGTGCTAGAACCTCCTTCGGGGGGAGCACAGATACGCAGTATTTT.

This clonotype was seen ten or more times. The rearrangement uses TRBV25-1 and TRBJ1-5, with D possibly being TRBD1 (5 bases). This CDR3 region has 13 residues. Germline V gives CDR1 MGHDK, CDR2 SYGVNS. Trimming removed 1 base at V and 7 bases at J, with 8 bases between. The CDR3 coding sequence is TGTGCCAGCAGTGAATCCTGGGACCAGCCCCAGCATTTT. Amino acid sequence: CASSESWDQPQHF. The full variable domain, in which reference TRBV25-1 and TRBJ1-5 provide the parts outside the CDR3, is EADIYQTPRYLVIGTGKKITLECSQTMGHDKMYWYQQDPGMELHLIHYSYGVNSTEKGDLSSESTVSRIRTEHFPLTLESARPSHTSQYLCASSESWDQPQHFGDGTRLSIL.

This clonotype has only a few counts. V usage is TRBV6-2 or TRBV6-3 and J usage is TRBJ2-7; D unresolved. This CDR3 has 14 residues. The V gene lost 6 bases and the J gene lost 0 bases, with 12 bases spanning the gap. Germline CDR1 MNHEY, CDR2 SVGEGT. The CDR3 region has the DNA TGTGCCAGCAGGGACGGAAGCTCCTCCTACGAGCAGTACTTC. Its translation is CASRDGSSSYEQYF.

This clonotype was observed a handful of times. The chain carries TRBV29-1 and TRBJ2-7; D is perhaps TRBD1 or TRBD2 (5 bases each). Trimming cost V 4 bases and J 3 bases, with 13 bases left between them. The CDR3 runs to 13 residues. Germline V gene lookup returns CDR1 SQVTM and CDR2 ANQGSEA. CDR3 DNA sequence: TGCAGCGTTGTCTCTCCTGGGGGCTACGAGCAGTACTTC. Translating it yields CSVVSPGGYEQYF.

This clonotype was picked up a small number of times. V and J are TRBV4-1 and TRBJ2-1; TRBD2 matches at 9 bases. Germline values: CDR1 MGHRA, CDR2 YSYEKL. The junction had 12 bases not matched to a gene; V was cut back by 3 bases and J by 0 bases. There are 19 residues in the CDR3. The CDR3 region is CASSQEGLAGPSSYNEQFF. Written as DNA, the CDR3 is TGCGCCAGCAGCCAGGAAGGCCTAGCGGGACCTAGCTCCTACAATGAGCAGTTCTTC.

The chain uses TRBV10-3 and TRBJ2-3; 7 nucleotides agree with TRBD2. The V gene's germline CDR1 is ENHRY and CDR2 SYGVKD. Trimming at V came to 6 bases and at J to 2 bases, leaving 8 bases not matched to a gene. The CDR3 sequence is 15 residues long. CDR3 DNA sequence: TGTGCCATCAGAGGGGAGGGGAGATACACAGATACGCAGTATTTT. Translating gives CAIRGEGRYTDTQYF.

This clonotype was seen a handful of times. The rearrangement joins TRBV4-3 to TRBJ2-1; 7 bases agree with TRBD2. CDR3 length: 15 residues. CDR1 is LGHNA, CDR2 YSLEER, per germline. With V trimmed by 5 bases and J by 6 bases, 10 bases remained unmatched. The CDR3 DNA sequence: TGCGCCAGCAGCTTGAATAGCGGGCGACGCAATGAGCAGTTCTTC. Protein: CASSLNSGRRNEQFF.

The genes are TRBV24-1 and TRBJ1-2, with D unresolved. The CDR3 consists of 12 residues. Between the trimmed V and J ends, which lost 4 bases and 8 bases, there was a span of 10 bases. CDR1 is KGHDR, CDR2 SFDVKD, per germline. DNA for the CDR3: TGTGCCACCAGTGACCGAGCTGGAGGCTACACCTTC. As protein: CATSDRAGGYTF.

V and J are TRBV6-1 and TRBJ2-3; D perhaps matches TRBD1 (6 bases). The length of the CDR3 is 14 residues. V lost 5 bases and J 3 bases, leaving 12 bases between the germline ends. Per germline, CDR1 MNHNS and CDR2 SASEGT. DNA of the CDR3: TGTGCCAGCAGTCGGACAGTGATAACAGATACGCAGTATTTT. Encoded protein: CASSRTVITDTQYF.

This clonotype was seen a handful of times. The V call is TRBV6-2 or TRBV6-3, the J call TRBJ1-2; the D is unclear. This CDR3 is built from 12 residues. The germline V and J ends were trimmed by 4 bases and 6 bases, with 9 bases remaining between them. CDR1 and CDR2 from the germline V gene are MNHEY and SVGEGT. The CDR3 sequence: CASSFRSHGYTF. DNA of the CDR3: TGTGCCAGCAGTTTCCGATCCCATGGCTACACCTTC.

With respect to this clonotype: A junction boundary mismatches the germline segment, possibly from a read error. This chain connects TRBV5-1 to TRBJ2-5, with no clear D. This CDR3 is built from 13 residues. Germline loops: CDR1 SGHRS, CDR2 YFSETQ. The CDR3 here is CASWIREGETRYF. The CDR3 bases are TGCGCCAGCTGGATAAGGGAAGGTGAGACCCGGTACTTC.

The rearrangement links TRBV5-6 to TRBJ2-1; 8 nucleotides align to TRBD2. Germline assignment: CDR1 SGHDT and CDR2 YYEEEE. V lost 0 bases to trimming and J lost 9 bases; unmatched junction nucleotides: 8. CDR3 length: 15 amino acids. CDR3 loop: CASSLDGGAYVEQFF. Written as DNA, the CDR3 is TGTGCCAGCAGCTTGGACGGGGGGGCGTATGTTGAGCAGTTCTTC.

This clonotype was detected a few times. The gene calls are TRBV2 and TRBJ1-5; maybe TRBD1 (5 bases). V lost 3 bases to trimming and J lost 6 bases, with 6 bases between them. This CDR3 is 12 amino acids long. Germline CDR1 reads SNHLY; CDR2 reads FYNNEI. This CDR3 reads CASSDRVQPQHF. In nucleotides, the CDR3 is TGTGCCAGCAGTGACAGGGTTCAGCCCCAGCATTTT.

This clonotype was detected a few times. The V call is TRBV29-1, the J call TRBJ2-3; TRBD1 might be the D (6 bases). CDR1 and CDR2 (germline): SQVTM, ANQGSEA. V lost 4 bases to trimming and J lost 0 bases, with 11 bases between them. The CDR3 extends over 14 amino acids. The CDR3 sequence: CSVGPGHSTDTQYF. The CDR3, as DNA: TGCAGCGTTGGGCCGGGACACAGCACAGATACGCAGTATTTT.

The chain uses TRBV29-1 and TRBJ2-7; D remains ambiguous. This CDR3 region has 12 residues. Trimming took off 4 bases at V and 0 bases at J, with 7 bases between the two ends. Germline assignment: CDR1 SQVTM and CDR2 ANQGSEA. The CDR3 DNA reads TGCAGCGTTGTGGCCTTCTCCTACGAGCAGTACTTC. It specifies CSVVAFSYEQYF.

The V call is TRBV6-5, the J call TRBJ1-2; 9 nucleotides match TRBD1. V dropped 6 bases and J dropped 4; count of bases not matched to a gene: 9. The germline CDR1 and CDR2 sequences are MNHEY and SVGAGI. The CDR3 covers 15 residues. In nucleotides, the CDR3 is TGTGCCAGCAGCTTATCGGGACAGGGAGGCTATGGCTACACCTTC. Its translation: CASSLSGQGGYGYTF.

The genes are TRBV12-3 or TRBV12-4 and TRBJ2-7; 7 bases map to TRBD1. The J call may be incorrect, as the DNA end agrees better with TRBJ2-5. The length of the CDR3 is 13 residues. The chain's CDR3 is CASSVRGRGTQYF. Here the CDR3 DNA reads TGTGCCAGCAGTGTAAGGGGGCGAGGGACCCAGTACTTC.

The chain joins TRBV6-1 to TRBJ2-1; perhaps TRBD1 as D (6 bases). The CDR3 has 15 amino acids. V shed 0 bases and J shed 5 bases, with 11 bases lying between them. Germline V CDR1 and CDR2: MNHNS, SASEGT. The CDR3 sequence: CASSEAAGANNEQFF. CDR3 nucleotides: TGTGCCAGCAGTGAAGCAGCAGGGGCCAACAATGAGCAGTTCTTC.